This TCR beta chain was recorded in a study of graft-versus-host responses after intestinal transplantation. Whole-study context: Recipients uniformly received anti-thymocyte globulin induction, followed by tacrolimus and steroids for roughly three years.

As for this clone: Its specificity is unknown.

The table came from immunoSEQ multiplex PCR; TCRdb's copy has only in-frame clones and leaves some out. The table lists just under 65,000 clones, about nine tenths of them singletons, with over 1.5% in the top ten. Looked up from germline, CDR1 is MNHEY and CDR2 is SVGAGI. V was shortened by 5 bases and J by 2 bases, with 15 bases between the two germline ends. The CDR3 runs 15 residues. The graft tissue was processed, and this released both intraepithelial and lamina propria lymphocytes. Broader study findings: Present in recipient marrow, GvH clones included some that appeared first in ileum or blood.

The sequences come from ileum tissue, collected 357 days after transplant. This sequence joins TRBV6-5 and TRBJ1-1; TRBD1 is a possible D gene (6 bases). The sequence was collected from a human patient who received an intestinal transplant, so some T cells may come from the graft donor. This CDR3 reads CASSPKVTGNTEAFF. DNA for the CDR3: TGTGCCAGCAGTCCCAAGGTGACAGGTAACACTGAAGCTTTCTTT.